One TCR beta chain is described in this entry. This entry belongs to a study of cytomegalovirus exposure and HLA in healthy donors. There are 15 residues in the CDR3. CDR1 is SNHLY, CDR2 FYNNEI, per germline. V lost 3 bases to trimming and J lost 5 bases, with 13 bases between them. Researchers ran the PCR with 60 Vbeta and 13 Jbeta primers. Data came from immunoSEQ multiplex PCR; TCRdb stores just in-frame clones and leaves some out. The sample has some 200,000 clones; approximately 82% are singletons. Sequenced input: PBMCs. This TCR was recovered from a woman between 25 and 40 years old in good health and CMV-seronegative. The J gene is TRBJ2-2, the V gene TRBV2; tentative D call: TRBD2 (5 bases). The CDR3 DNA is TGTGCCAGCAGTGAGCTGGGAGTGGGTACCGGGGAGCTGTTTTTT. This translates into CASSELGVGTGELFF.